Listed below are T cell receptor beta chains from one sample, sequenced in a study of T-cell memory formation after mild COVID-19. TCRdb used MiXCR to reprocess the 5' RACE reads, holding one entry per CDR3 protein. The sample includes about 260,000 distinct CDR3 sequences, about a sixth of them seen just once. The sample comprised PBMCs or a T cell subset sorted from them (not recorded which). Receptor source: a man between 18 and 29 years old who had mild COVID-19 (a few samples of this study predate the infection). Cell type and time point are not known. Each CDR3 is given with its conserved first and last residue. The D gene is left open where the match is weak. Not all rows give a size; the values are once, few, many and, for expanded clones, a class.

CDR3 protein | CDR3 DNA | J gene | D gene | clone size | V gene
CASGPAGTGELFF | TGTGCCAGCGGCCCAGCGGGCACCGGGGAGCTGTTTTTT | TRBJ2-2 | NA | few | TRBV11-2
CASSIREAEKLFF | TGTGCCAGTAGTATCCGGGAGGCCGAAAAACTGTTTTTT | TRBJ1-4 | NA | NA | TRBV19
CASSLGGVHEKLFF | TGTGCCAGCAGCCTAGGGGGGGTTCATGAAAAACTGTTTTTT | TRBJ1-4 | NA | NA | TRBV28
CASSARGASYNEQFF | TGTGCCAGCAGTGCGCGAGGGGCCTCCTACAATGAGCAGTTCTTC | TRBJ2-1 | NA | NA | TRBV28
CASSLSDPWAPLHF | TGTGCCAGCAGCTTGTCGGACCCTTGGGCACCCCTCCACTTT | TRBJ1-6 | NA | NA | TRBV5-5
CASSPGLAGTYEQYF | TGTGCCAGCAGCCCAGGACTAGCGGGGACCTACGAGCAGTACTTC | TRBJ2-7 | TRBD2 | few | TRBV11-1
CASSVLGRGADTEAFF | TGTGCCAGCAGCGTATTGGGCCGGGGGGCCGACACTGAAGCTTTCTTT | TRBJ1-1 | NA | NA | TRBV9
CASSLAGPQPNEQFF | TGCGCCAGCAGCTTGGCGGGGCCCCAACCCAATGAGCAGTTCTTC | TRBJ2-1 | NA | NA | TRBV5-1
CASSLRGRVDGYTF | TGTGCCAGCAGCTTAAGGGGGAGGGTTGACGGCTACACCTTC | TRBJ1-2 | NA | few | TRBV7-2
CASSLVWDRVDTGELFF | TGTGCCAGCAGCCTAGTTTGGGACAGGGTCGACACCGGGGAGCTGTTTTTT | TRBJ2-2 | TRBD1 | NA | TRBV3-1
CASSPHLGQGPTEAFF | TGTGCCAGCAGTCCTCACCTCGGACAGGGCCCCACTGAAGCTTTCTTT | TRBJ1-1 | TRBD1 | many | TRBV12-3/TRBV12-4
CSARQGSTYEQYF | TGCAGTGCCAGACAGGGTTCGACCTACGAGCAGTACTTC | TRBJ2-7 | TRBD1 | few | TRBV20-1
CASSHRDRGEYQETQYF | TGTGCCAGCAGCCACCGGGACAGGGGCGAGTACCAAGAGACCCAGTACTTC | TRBJ2-5 | TRBD1 | NA | TRBV4-2
CSVAVDGKNQPQHF | TGCAGCGTAGCCGTGGACGGGAAAAATCAGCCCCAGCATTTT | TRBJ1-5 | NA | NA | TRBV29-1
CASSSRRGGTDTQYF | TGTGCCAGCAGCTCCCGCAGGGGTGGGACAGATACGCAGTATTTT | TRBJ2-3 | NA | NA | TRBV7-9
CASTGTRGVGGELFF | TGTGCCAGCACCGGGACTAGAGGAGTTGGCGGGGAGCTGTTTTTT | TRBJ2-2 | TRBD2 | few | TRBV6-5
CASSSEGDEQFF | TGCGCCAGCAGCTCGGAGGGCGATGAGCAGTTCTTC | TRBJ2-1 | NA | NA | TRBV5-1
CASSQEFTGLSPLHF | TGTGCCAGCAGCCAAGAATTTACAGGACTTTCACCCCTCCACTTT | TRBJ1-6 | NA | few | TRBV3-1
CASSPTAWLTASGNTIYF | TGTGCCAGCAGCCCTACCGCCTGGCTGACCGCCTCTGGAAACACCATATATTTT | TRBJ1-3 | NA | NA | TRBV3-1
CSARDPAGADTQYF | TGCAGTGCTAGAGATCCCGCGGGGGCAGATACGCAGTATTTT | TRBJ2-3 | TRBD2 | NA | TRBV20-1
CASSLDGGGEQFF | TGTGCCAGCAGTCTAGATGGGGGCGGTGAGCAGTTCTTC | TRBJ2-1 | NA | NA | TRBV11-2
CASSRGVYEQYF | TGTGCCAGCAGCCGGGGGGTCTACGAGCAGTACTTC | TRBJ2-7 | TRBD2 | NA | TRBV7-2